What follows are 9 T cell receptor beta chains derived from one specimen sequenced in a study of graft-versus-host responses after intestinal transplantation. These receptors' targets are unknown. Profiled with immunoSEQ multiplex PCR; TCRdb holds only in-frame clones, not every one. The profile shows tens of thousands of clones, approximately 87% of them singletons. Sequences were derived from unstimulated CD4+ T cells sorted from spleen or lymph node cells, sampled before transplant. Source of these receptors: a human donor who was the organ donor for an intestinal transplant.

The V call is TRBV7-2, the J call TRBJ2-3, with D possibly matching TRBD2 (7 bases). There are 16 residues in the CDR3. CDR1 and CDR2 (germline): SGHTA, FQGNSA. Trimming took 5 bases from V and 6 from J, leaving 21 bases between them. The CDR3 sequence: CASSPPGGGHRDTQYF. For the CDR3, the DNA is TGTGCCAGCAGCCCCCCTGGGGGGGGGCATAGGGATACGCAGTATTTT.

This clone appeared a single time. The J gene is TRBJ1-5, the V gene TRBV28; 7 positions match TRBD1. Germline lookup yields CDR1 MDHEN and CDR2 SYDVKM. This CDR3 spans 12 amino acids. V lost 3 bases and J lost 10; bases outside the gene matches: 3. CDR3 protein: CASSFRQGPQHF. DNA of the CDR3: TGTGCCAGCAGTTTCCGACAGGGACCCCAGCATTTT. The full variable domain, in which reference TRBV28 and TRBJ1-5 provide the parts outside the CDR3, is DVKVTQSSRYLVKRTGEKVFLECVQDMDHENMFWYRQDPGLGLRLIYFSYDVKMKEKGDIPEGYSVSREKKERFSLILESASTNQTSMYLCASSFRQGPQHFGDGTRLSIL.

The chain combines TRBV2 with TRBJ2-5; D remains ambiguous. The CDR3 loop spans 14 amino acids. Germline CDR1 reads SNHLY; CDR2 reads FYNNEI. V lost 2 bases and J lost 1, with 8 bases in between. As DNA, the CDR3 is TGTGCCAGCAGTGAACAGATTCCCCAAGAGACCCAGTACTTC. Its protein product is CASSEQIPQETQYF.

This chain uses TRBV7-6 with TRBJ1-2; the D is unclear. Trimming removed 2 bases at V and 0 bases at J, with 4 bases between. Germline V lookup: CDR1 SGHVS, CDR2 FNYEAQ. The CDR3 spans 13 residues. CDR3 DNA: TGTGCCAGCAGCTTATCCACTAACTATGGCTACACCTTC. It codes for CASSLSTNYGYTF.

A few counts support this clone. The chain employs TRBV19 and TRBJ2-3; 14 bases align to TRBD2. The CDR3 has 16 residues. Germline CDR1 LNHDA, CDR2 SQIVND (reference sequence). Trimming took 4 bases from V and 6 from J; bases not matched to a gene: 6. CDR3 coding DNA: TGTGCCAGTAGTACAGGGACTAGCGGGGGATCGGATACGCAGTATTTT. The encoded protein is CASSTGTSGGSDTQYF.

Notes on this clone: One end of the junction fails to match germline, which may point to a read error. The CDR3 DNA reads TGTGCCAGCAGCGAAGAGAGCTCCTATAATTCACCCCTCCACTTT. Its protein product is CASSEESSYNSPLHF. This chain uses TRBV14 with TRBJ1-6; D not certain. CDR1 SGHDN and CDR2 FVKESK come from the germline V gene. CDR3 length equals 15 residues.

V and J are TRBV7-9 and TRBJ2-2, with 8 bases identical to TRBD2. The CDR3 is made up of 17 amino acids. V was clipped by 5 bases and J by 3 bases; unmatched bases: 11. Per the germline V gene, CDR1 is SEHNR and CDR2 is FQNEAQ (reference sequence). The CDR3 bases are TGTGCCAGCAGCCCGCAGCGTAGCGGGGCGGACACCGGGGAGCTGTTTTTT. It encodes CASSPQRSGADTGELFF. Full variable domain (missing parts from reference TRBV7-9 and TRBJ2-2): DTGVSQNPRHKITKRGQNVTFRCDPISEHNRLYWYRQTLGQGPEFLTYFQNEAQLEKSRLLSDRFSAERPKGSFSTLEIQRTEQGDSAMYLCASSPQRSGADTGELFFGEGSRLTVL.

CDR3: CASSWQSNYGYTF. In DNA, the CDR3 is TGTGCCAGCAGTTGGCAGTCGAACTATGGCTACACCTTC. This sequence joins TRBV2 and TRBJ1-2; D is ambiguous. The germline V gene encodes CDR1 SNHLY and CDR2 FYNNEI. The V gene lost 5 bases and the J gene lost 2 bases, with 9 bases spanning the gap. CDR3 length: 13 residues.

This chain connects TRBV10-2 to TRBJ2-5; a weak D match, TRBD1 (6 bases). The germline CDR1 and CDR2 sequences are WSHSY and SAAADI. The CDR3 has 14 amino acids. Trimming stripped 0 bases from V and 5 bases from J, with 10 bases between. The CDR3 DNA is TGCGCCAGCAGTGAGTCGGGGGCTGGGGAGACCCAGTACTTC. As protein: CASSESGAGETQYF.